These 20 T cell receptor beta chains originate from one sample sequenced in a study of cytomegalovirus exposure and HLA in healthy donors. PCR used 60 Vbeta primers and 13 Jbeta primers. The table came from immunoSEQ multiplex PCR; TCRdb's copy has only in-frame clones and leaves some out. The sample carries 160,000 or so clones, approximately 76% recorded once. The specimen was PBMCs. All receptors come from a man between 60 and 70 years old in good health and CMV-seronegative.

The CDR3 region has the DNA TGTGCCAGTGAGGGGCTAGCGGGAGGGTCGGACGCCGGGGAGCTGTTTTTT. Its protein is CASEGLAGGSDAGELFF. The chain is built from TRBV27 and TRBJ2-2; 12 nucleotides line up with TRBD2. V gave up 9 bases and J gave up 6 bases; unmatched junction bases: 14. The CDR3 covers 17 residues. The V gene's germline CDR1 is MNHEY and CDR2 SMNVEV (reference sequence).

A few counts support this clone. The J gene is TRBJ2-1, the V gene TRBV6-6, with 13 nucleotides matching TRBD2. CDR1 is MNHNY and CDR2 is SVGAGI in the germline V gene (reference sequence). CDR3 length: 14 residues. The junction had 3 bases not matched to a gene; V was cut back by 6 bases and J by 7 bases. CDR3: CASSRTSGGNEQFF. CDR3 coding DNA: TGTGCCAGCAGCCGGACTAGCGGGGGAAATGAGCAGTTCTTC.

The V and J genes are TRBV9 and TRBJ2-3; tentative D call: TRBD2 (6 bases). The germline gives CDR1 SGDLS, CDR2 YYNGEE. V shed 1 base and J shed 1 base, with 10 bases lying between them. This CDR3 is built from 15 residues. DNA for the CDR3: TGTGCCAGCAGCGTACGGAGGGGTGGCACAGATACGCAGTATTTT. This encodes CASSVRRGGTDTQYF. Variable domain in full (rest from reference TRBV9 and TRBJ2-3): DSGVTQTPKHLITATGQRVTLRCSPRSGDLSVYWYQQSLDQGLQFLIQYYNGEERAKGNILERFSAQQFPDLHSELNLSSLELGDSALYFCASSVRRGGTDTQYFGPGTRLTVL.

The chain is built from TRBV6-5 and TRBJ2-5, with D possibly matching TRBD1 (6 bases). Near its end, the DNA agrees better with TRBJ2-7, so the J call may be wrong. This CDR3 has 15 amino acids. Germline V gene lookup returns CDR1 MNHEY and CDR2 SVGAGI. CDR3 DNA sequence: TGTGCCAGCAGTCGGGTTCCGGGACATATCCACGAGCAGTACTTC. The encoded protein is CASSRVPGHIHEQYF.

The CDR3 sequence: CASSAPGTSQETQYF. CDR3 in DNA: TGTGCCAGCAGTGCGCCCGGGACTAGTCAAGAGACCCAGTACTTC. The genes are TRBV27 and TRBJ2-5; 8 bases line up with TRBD2. Germline CDR1 reads MNHEY; CDR2 reads SMNVEV (reference sequence). V lost 5 bases to trimming and J lost 2 bases; unmatched junction nucleotides: 7. The CDR3 is made up of 15 amino acids.

The genes are TRBV27 and TRBJ2-3; weak D call: TRBD1 (5 bases). The CDR3 is 11 amino acids. CDR1 MNHEY and CDR2 SMNVEV come from the germline V gene (reference sequence). Trimming removed 6 bases from V and 8 bases from J, with 9 bases in between. CDR3: CASRTVGTQYF. The CDR3 nucleotides are TGTGCCAGCAGGACAGTTGGTACGCAGTATTTT.

This clone was recorded only once. The J gene is TRBJ2-5, the V gene TRBV6-5; a possible D gene is TRBD2 (7 bases). There are 13 residues in the CDR3. V shed 7 bases and J shed 1 base, with 10 bases lying between them. The germline V gene has CDR1 MNHEY and CDR2 SVGAGI. CDR3 amino acids: CASTRGAQETQYF. The CDR3 bases are TGTGCCAGCACCCGGGGGGCCCAAGAGACCCAGTACTTC.

V gene TRBV5-1 combines with J gene TRBJ2-7, with a possible D match to TRBD2 (7 bases). This CDR3 has 17 residues. From germline, CDR1 is SGHRS and CDR2 YFSETQ. Trimming took off 4 bases at V and 1 base at J, with 21 bases between the two ends. Here the CDR3 DNA reads TGCGCCAGCAGCCGAGGTGGCGGGGGCGCCTTATCCTACGAGCAGTACTTC. Translated, it gives CASSRGGGGALSYEQYF.

On this clone: A read error may account for a junction end that differs from germline. In nucleotides, the CDR3 is TGTTCCAGCAGCTTAGGACAGGGTGAAGCTTTCTTT. Translation: CSSSLGQGEAFF. This chain uses TRBV7-9 with TRBJ1-1, with 8 nucleotides matching TRBD1. This CDR3 region has 12 residues. CDR1 is SEHNR, CDR2 FQNEAQ, per germline (reference sequence). The full variable domain, rest sourced from reference TRBV7-9 and TRBJ1-1, is DTGVSQNPRHKITKRGQNVTFRCDPISEHNRLYWYRQTLGQGPEFLTYFQNEAQLEKSRLLSDRFSAERPKGSFSTLEIQRTEQGDSAMYLCSSSLGQGEAFFGQGTRLTVV.

The J gene is TRBJ1-1, the V gene TRBV28, with 7 bases lining up with TRBD1. The CDR3 is 14 amino acids. Germline values: CDR1 MDHEN, CDR2 SYDVKM. The trim removed 3 bases at V and 1 base at J, leaving 2 bases unmatched. The CDR3 loop is CASSLGQRNTEAFF. The CDR3 coding sequence is TGTGCCAGCAGTTTGGGACAGCGGAACACTGAAGCTTTCTTT.

The chain uses TRBV2 and TRBJ1-1; D might be TRBD1 (6 bases). V lost 6 bases to trimming and J lost 6 bases, with 11 bases between them. Germline lookup yields CDR1 SNHLY and CDR2 FYNNEI. This CDR3 is built from 12 residues. CDR3 sequence (DNA): TGTGCCAGCAGCGCAGGGGTGGCTGAAGCTTTCTTT. This gives the protein CASSAGVAEAFF.

The chain joins TRBV5-4 to TRBJ2-3; perhaps TRBD1 as D (5 bases). The CDR3 length is 13 residues. Germline values: CDR1 SGHNT, CDR2 YYREEE (reference sequence). V lost 1 base to trimming and J lost 3 bases, with 6 bases between them. CDR3 DNA sequence: TGTGCCAGCAGCTTGTACAGGACAGATACGCAGTATTTT. Protein product: CASSLYRTDTQYF.

This clone was recorded a few times. V is TRBV6-5 and J is TRBJ1-2; no reliable D call. Germline CDR1 reads MNHEY; CDR2 reads SVGAGI. This CDR3 has 13 residues. Trimming took off 10 bases at V and 8 bases at J, with 20 bases between the two ends. The CDR3 sequence: CATRTNGGRGYTF. The CDR3 region has the DNA TGTGCCACCCGAACCAACGGAGGGCGGGGCTACACCTTC.

This clone has only one observation. This chain connects TRBV19 to TRBJ1-2; D possibly corresponds to TRBD1 (6 bases). V shed 6 bases and J shed 1 base, with 15 bases lying between them. In germline, CDR1 is LNHDA, CDR2 SQIVND (reference sequence). The CDR3 length is 15 residues. The CDR3 DNA reads as TGTGCCAGTAGCATATCGCCAGGGGTTAACTATGGCTACACCTTC. It specifies CASSISPGVNYGYTF.

The genes are TRBV7-9 and TRBJ2-3; tentative D call: TRBD1 (6 bases). CDR3 size: 15 residues. Germline-derived CDR1 and CDR2 are SEHNR and FQNEAQ (reference sequence). V was pared by 5 bases and J by 2 bases, with 14 bases between. CDR3 amino acids: CASSPDRLFTDTQYF. The CDR3 coding sequence is TGTGCCAGCAGCCCAGACAGGCTTTTCACAGATACGCAGTATTTT.

The chain employs TRBV5-1 and TRBJ1-2; perhaps TRBD1 as D (5 bases). From germline, CDR1 is SGHRS and CDR2 YFSETQ. The CDR3 loop spans 13 amino acids. V gave up 0 bases and J gave up 4 bases, with 7 bases separating them. Here the CDR3 reads CASSLAGLYGYTF. Written as DNA, the CDR3 is TGCGCCAGCAGCTTGGCGGGACTCTATGGCTACACCTTC.

The chain is built from TRBV18 and TRBJ2-5, with D possibly TRBD2 on 6 matching bases. Trimming removed 7 bases from V and 4 bases from J, with 13 bases in between. CDR1 is KGHSH and CDR2 is LQKENI in the germline V gene. This CDR3 is built from 13 residues. As DNA, the CDR3 is TGTGCCAGCTTAATCGGGGGAACAGAGACCCAGTACTTC. Residues: CASLIGGTETQYF.

This clone was seen a few times. The genes are TRBV6-5 and TRBJ1-1, with TRBD1 as a possible D gene (5 bases). Germline V gives CDR1 MNHEY, CDR2 SVGAGI. Trimming removed 6 bases from V and 1 base from J, with 15 bases in between. The length of the CDR3 is 15 residues. CDR3: CASREGQGWNTEAFF. CDR3 DNA sequence: TGTGCCAGCAGGGAGGGCCAGGGTTGGAACACTGAAGCTTTCTTT.

The chain couples TRBV27 to TRBJ2-7; weak D call: TRBD2 (5 bases). The V gene's germline CDR1 is MNHEY and CDR2 SMNVEV (reference sequence). This CDR3 contains 19 residues. V was cut by 2 bases and J by 0 bases, with 23 bases left in between. CDR3 sequence: CASSLPMRWGEGSSYEQYF. CDR3 nucleotides: TGTGCCAGCAGTTTACCCATGAGGTGGGGAGAAGGGAGCTCCTACGAGCAGTACTTC.

The rearrangement joins TRBV4-3 to TRBJ2-1; no definite D call. Trimming took off 1 base at V and 7 bases at J, with 11 bases between the two ends. The V gene's germline CDR1 is LGHNA and CDR2 YSLEER. The CDR3 consists of 14 residues. The CDR3 sequence is CASSQGHSINEQFF. CDR3 in DNA: TGCGCCAGCAGCCAAGGCCACTCTATTAATGAGCAGTTCTTC.